The clone carrying this T cell receptor beta chain appeared once. The data belong to a study of control samples from healthy donors and cancer patients. Generated by immunoSEQ multiplex PCR, the TCRdb table keeps only in-frame clones and is missing some. The sample lists about 100,000 clones; 92% were seen once. This receptor was taken from a human donor in good health. The donor label of this sample is uncertain. The sample taken for sequencing was blood.

In DNA form, the CDR3 reads TGTGCCTCGGGTGCGGACAACTACAATGAGCAGTTCTTC. This translates into CASGADNYNEQFF. The chain employs TRBV10-3 and TRBJ2-1; D possibly corresponds to TRBD1 (5 bases). The V and J ends lost 11 bases and 3 bases respectively, with 14 bases between them. The CDR3 is 13 amino acids. Germline V gene lookup returns CDR1 ENHRY and CDR2 SYGVKD.